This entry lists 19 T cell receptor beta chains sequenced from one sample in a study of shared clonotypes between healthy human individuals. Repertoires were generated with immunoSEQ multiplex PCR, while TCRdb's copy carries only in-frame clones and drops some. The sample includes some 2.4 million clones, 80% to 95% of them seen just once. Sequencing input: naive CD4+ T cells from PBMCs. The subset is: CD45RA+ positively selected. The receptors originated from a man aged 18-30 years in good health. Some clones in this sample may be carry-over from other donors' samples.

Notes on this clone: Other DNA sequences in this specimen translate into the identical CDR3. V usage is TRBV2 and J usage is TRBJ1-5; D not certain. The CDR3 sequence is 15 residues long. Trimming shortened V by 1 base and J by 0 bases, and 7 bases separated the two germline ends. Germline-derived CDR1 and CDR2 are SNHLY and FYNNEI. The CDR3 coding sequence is TGTGCCAGCAGTGAAGAAGGTGATAGCAATCAGCCCCAGCATTTT. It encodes CASSEEGDSNQPQHF.

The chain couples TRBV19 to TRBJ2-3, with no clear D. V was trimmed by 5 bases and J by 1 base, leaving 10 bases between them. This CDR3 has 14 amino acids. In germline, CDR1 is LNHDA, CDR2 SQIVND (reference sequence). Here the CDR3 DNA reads TGTGCCAGTAGTCCCAGCCCTGGCACAGATACGCAGTATTTT. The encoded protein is CASSPSPGTDTQYF.

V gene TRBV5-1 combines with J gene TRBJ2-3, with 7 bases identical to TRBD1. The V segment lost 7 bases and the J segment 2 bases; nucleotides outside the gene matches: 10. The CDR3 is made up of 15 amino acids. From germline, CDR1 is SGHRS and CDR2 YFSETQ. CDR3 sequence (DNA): TGCGCCAGCTTGCATAGGGGGCAATCCACAGATACGCAGTATTTT. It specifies CASLHRGQSTDTQYF.

The CDR3 DNA reads as TGTGCCAGCTCCCCGACGATACTCCCGGGATCAGTCACAGATACGCAGTATTTT. Encoded protein: CASSPTILPGSVTDTQYF. The chain uses TRBV18 and TRBJ2-3; TRBD2 might be the D (5 bases). CDR1 KGHSH and CDR2 LQKENI come from the germline V gene. This CDR3 has 18 residues. The V end lost 6 bases, the J end lost 2 bases, and 24 bases lay between the germline ends.

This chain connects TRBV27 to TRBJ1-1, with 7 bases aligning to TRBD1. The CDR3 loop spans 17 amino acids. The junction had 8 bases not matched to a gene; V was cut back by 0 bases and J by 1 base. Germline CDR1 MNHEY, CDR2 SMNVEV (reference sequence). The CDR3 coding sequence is TGTGCCAGCAGTTTATCGACTCAGGGGGGGCGGAACACTGAAGCTTTCTTT. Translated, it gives CASSLSTQGGRNTEAFF.

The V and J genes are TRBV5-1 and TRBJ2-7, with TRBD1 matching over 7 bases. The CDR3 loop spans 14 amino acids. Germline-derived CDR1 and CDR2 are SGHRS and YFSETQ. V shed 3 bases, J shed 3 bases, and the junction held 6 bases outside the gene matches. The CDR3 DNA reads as TGCGCCAGCAGCTCAAGGGACAGAAACTACGAGCAGTACTTC. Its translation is CASSSRDRNYEQYF. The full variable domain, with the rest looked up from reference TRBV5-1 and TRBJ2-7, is KAGVTQTPRYLIKTRGQQVTLSCSPISGHRSVSWYQQTPGQGLQFLFEYFSETQRNKGNFPGRFSGRQFSNSRSEMNVSTLELGDSALYLCASSSRDRNYEQYFGPGTRLTVT.

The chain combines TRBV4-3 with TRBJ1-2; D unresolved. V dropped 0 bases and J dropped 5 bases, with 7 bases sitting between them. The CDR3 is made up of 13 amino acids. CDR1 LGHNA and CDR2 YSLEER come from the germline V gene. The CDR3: CASSQEAWYGYTF. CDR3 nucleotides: TGCGCCAGCAGCCAAGAGGCATGGTATGGCTACACCTTC.

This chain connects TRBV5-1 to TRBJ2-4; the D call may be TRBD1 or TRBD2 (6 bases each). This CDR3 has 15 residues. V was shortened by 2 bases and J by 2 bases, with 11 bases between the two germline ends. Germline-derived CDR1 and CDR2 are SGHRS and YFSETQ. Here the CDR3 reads CASSLQGGSKNIQYF. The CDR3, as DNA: TGCGCCAGCAGCTTACAGGGAGGATCCAAAAACATTCAGTACTTC.

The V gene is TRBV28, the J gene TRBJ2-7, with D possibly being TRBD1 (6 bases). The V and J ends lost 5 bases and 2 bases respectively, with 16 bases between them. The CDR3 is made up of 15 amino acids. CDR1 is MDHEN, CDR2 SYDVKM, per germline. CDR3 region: CASSPLAGQPYEQYF. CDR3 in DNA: TGTGCCAGCAGTCCCCTAGCCGGACAGCCCTACGAGCAGTACTTC.

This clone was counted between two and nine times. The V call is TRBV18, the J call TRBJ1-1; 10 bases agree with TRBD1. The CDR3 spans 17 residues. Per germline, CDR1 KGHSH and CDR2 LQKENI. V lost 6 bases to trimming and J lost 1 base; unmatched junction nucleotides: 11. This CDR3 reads CASSLMRGTGANTEAFF. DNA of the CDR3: TGTGCCAGCTCCCTCATGAGAGGGACAGGGGCGAACACTGAAGCTTTCTTT.

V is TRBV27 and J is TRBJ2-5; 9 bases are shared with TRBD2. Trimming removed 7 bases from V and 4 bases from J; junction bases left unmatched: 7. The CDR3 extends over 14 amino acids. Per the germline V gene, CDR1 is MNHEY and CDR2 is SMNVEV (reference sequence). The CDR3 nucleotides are TGTGCCAGCACTCTGGCGGGGGGGCGAGAGACCCAGTACTTC. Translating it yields CASTLAGGRETQYF.

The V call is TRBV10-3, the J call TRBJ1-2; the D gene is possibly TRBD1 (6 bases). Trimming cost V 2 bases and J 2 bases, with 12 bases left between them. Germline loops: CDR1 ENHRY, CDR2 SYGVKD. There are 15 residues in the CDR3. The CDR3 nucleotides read TGTGCCATCAGTGAGCAGTCGGGGGGCAACTATGGCTACACCTTC. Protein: CAISEQSGGNYGYTF.

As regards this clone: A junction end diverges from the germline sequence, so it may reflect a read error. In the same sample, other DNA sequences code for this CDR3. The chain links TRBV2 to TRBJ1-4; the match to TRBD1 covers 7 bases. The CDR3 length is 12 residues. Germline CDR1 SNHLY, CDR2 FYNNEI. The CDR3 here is CASSEGGEKLFF. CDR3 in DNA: TGTGCCAGCAGCGAAGGGGGCGAAAAACTGTTTTTT.

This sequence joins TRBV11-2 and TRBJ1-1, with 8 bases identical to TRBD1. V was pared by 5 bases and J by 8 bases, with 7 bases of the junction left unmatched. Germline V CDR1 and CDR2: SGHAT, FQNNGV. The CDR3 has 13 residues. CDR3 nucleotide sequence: TGTGCCAGCAGCCCCGACAGGGGTGGAGAAGCTTTCTTT. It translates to CASSPDRGGEAFF.

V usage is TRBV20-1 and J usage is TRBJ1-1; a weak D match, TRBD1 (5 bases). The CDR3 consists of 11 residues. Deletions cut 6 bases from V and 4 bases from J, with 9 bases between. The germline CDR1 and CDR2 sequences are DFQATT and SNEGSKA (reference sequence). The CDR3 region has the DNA TGCAGTGCGGGGGTTAGCACTGAAGCTTTCTTT. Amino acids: CSAGVSTEAFF.

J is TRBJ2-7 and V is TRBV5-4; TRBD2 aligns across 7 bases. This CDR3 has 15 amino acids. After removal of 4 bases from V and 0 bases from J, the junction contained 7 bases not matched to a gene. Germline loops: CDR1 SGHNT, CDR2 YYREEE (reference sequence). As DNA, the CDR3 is TGTGCCAGCAGCATTGGCGGGAGTGGCTCCTACGAGCAGTACTTC. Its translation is CASSIGGSGSYEQYF. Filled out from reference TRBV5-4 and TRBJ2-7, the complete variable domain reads ETGVTQSPTHLIKTRGQQVTLRCSSQSGHNTVSWYQQALGQGPQFIFQYYREEENGRGNFPPRFSGLQFPNYSSELNVNALELDDSALYLCASSIGGSGSYEQYFGPGTRLTVT.

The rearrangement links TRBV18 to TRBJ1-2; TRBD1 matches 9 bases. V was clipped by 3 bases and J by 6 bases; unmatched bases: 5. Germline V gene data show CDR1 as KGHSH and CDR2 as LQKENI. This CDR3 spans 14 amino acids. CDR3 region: CASSPTGGSDGYTF. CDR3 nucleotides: TGTGCCAGCTCACCCACAGGGGGCTCGGATGGCTACACCTTC.

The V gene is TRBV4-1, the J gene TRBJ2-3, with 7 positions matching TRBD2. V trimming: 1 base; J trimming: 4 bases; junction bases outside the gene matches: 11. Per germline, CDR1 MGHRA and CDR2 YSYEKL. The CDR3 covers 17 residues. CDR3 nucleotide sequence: TGCGCCAGCAGCCAAGGTTCTGGCGGGAGTTACTCAGATACGCAGTATTTT. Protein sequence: CASSQGSGGSYSDTQYF.

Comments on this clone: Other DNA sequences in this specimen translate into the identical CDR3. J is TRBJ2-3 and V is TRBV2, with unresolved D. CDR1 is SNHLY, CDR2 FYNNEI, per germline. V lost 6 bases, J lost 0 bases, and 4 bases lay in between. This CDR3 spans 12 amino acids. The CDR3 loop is CASRASTDTQYF. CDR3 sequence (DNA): TGTGCCAGCAGGGCGAGCACAGATACGCAGTATTTT.